This T cell receptor beta chain was sequenced in a study of blood T cell repertoires in COVID-19. About the research overall: Acute and convalescent COVID-19 samples came from the United States, Italy and Spain.

The ends lost 3 bases at V and 2 bases at J; junction bases unmatched: 2. Germline CDR1 and CDR2: MNHEY and SMNVEV (reference sequence). This CDR3 is 14 amino acids long. Here immunoSEQ multiplex PCR was the method, and the copy in TCRdb shows in-frame clones only, minus some. The profile shows about 270,000 clones, just under 90% of them singletons. V is TRBV27 and J is TRBJ2-3, with 7 bases lining up with TRBD2. The clonotype originates from a woman in her 30s with acute COVID-19. Sequences were obtained from PBMCs or T cells enriched from blood (not recorded which). CDR3 DNA: TGTGCCAGCAGTTTTGCGGGAGACACAGATACGCAGTATTTT. It encodes CASSFAGDTDTQYF.